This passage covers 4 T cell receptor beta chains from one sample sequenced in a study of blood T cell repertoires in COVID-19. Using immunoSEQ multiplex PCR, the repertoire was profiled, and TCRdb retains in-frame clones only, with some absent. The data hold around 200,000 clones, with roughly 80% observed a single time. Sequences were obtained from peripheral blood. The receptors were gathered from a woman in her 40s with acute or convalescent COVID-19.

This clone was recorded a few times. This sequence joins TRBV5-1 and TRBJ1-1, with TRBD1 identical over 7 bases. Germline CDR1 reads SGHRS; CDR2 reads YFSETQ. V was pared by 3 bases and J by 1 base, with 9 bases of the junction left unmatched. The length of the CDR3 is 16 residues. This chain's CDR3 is CASSSLTGTENTEAFF. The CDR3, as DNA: TGCGCCAGCAGCTCTTTAACCGGGACAGAGAACACTGAAGCTTTCTTT. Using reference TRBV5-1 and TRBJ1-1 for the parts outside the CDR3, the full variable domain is KAGVTQTPRYLIKTRGQQVTLSCSPISGHRSVSWYQQTPGQGLQFLFEYFSETQRNKGNFPGRFSGRQFSNSRSEMNVSTLELGDSALYLCASSSLTGTENTEAFFGQGTRLTVV.

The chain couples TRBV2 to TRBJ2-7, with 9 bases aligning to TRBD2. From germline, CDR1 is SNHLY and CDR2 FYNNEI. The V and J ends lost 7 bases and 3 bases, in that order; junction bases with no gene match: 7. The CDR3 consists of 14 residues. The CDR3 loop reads CASKKRGENYEQYF. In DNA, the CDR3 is TGTGCCAGCAAAAAGCGGGGGGAAAACTACGAGCAGTACTTC.

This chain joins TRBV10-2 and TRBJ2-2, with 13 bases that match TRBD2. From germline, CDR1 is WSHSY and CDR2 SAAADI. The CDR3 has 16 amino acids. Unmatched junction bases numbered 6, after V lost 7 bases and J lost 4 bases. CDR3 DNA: TGCGCCAGCAACCCTACTAGCGGGAGGGCCACCGGGGAGCTGTTTTTT. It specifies CASNPTSGRATGELFF.

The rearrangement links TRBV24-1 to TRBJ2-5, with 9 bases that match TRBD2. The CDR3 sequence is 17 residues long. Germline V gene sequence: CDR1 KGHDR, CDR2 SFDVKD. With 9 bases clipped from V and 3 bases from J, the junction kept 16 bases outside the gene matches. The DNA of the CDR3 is TGTGCCACCCGATGCGGGACGACTAGCGGCCTGAAAGAGACCCAGTACTTC. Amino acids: CATRCGTTSGLKETQYF.